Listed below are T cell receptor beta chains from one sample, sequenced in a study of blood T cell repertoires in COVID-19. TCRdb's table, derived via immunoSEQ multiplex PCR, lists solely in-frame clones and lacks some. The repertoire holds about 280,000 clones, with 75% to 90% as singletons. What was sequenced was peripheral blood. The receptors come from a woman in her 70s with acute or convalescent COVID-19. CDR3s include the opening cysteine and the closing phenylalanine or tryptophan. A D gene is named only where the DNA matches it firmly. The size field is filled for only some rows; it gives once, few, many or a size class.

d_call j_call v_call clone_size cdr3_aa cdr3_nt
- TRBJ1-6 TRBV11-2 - CASSRTAYNSPLHF TGTGCCAGCAGCCGGACAGCATATAATTCACCCCTCCACTTT
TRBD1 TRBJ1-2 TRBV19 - CASSPRDRGLKGYTF TGTGCCAGTAGTCCCCGGGACAGGGGGCTTAAGGGCTACACCTTC
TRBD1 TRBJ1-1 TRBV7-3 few CASSSTTGREAFF TGTGCCAGCAGCTCAACGACAGGGAGGGAAGCTTTCTTT
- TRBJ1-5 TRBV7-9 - CASSPGVQPQHF TGTGCCAGCAGCCCGGGGGTTCAGCCCCAGCATTTT
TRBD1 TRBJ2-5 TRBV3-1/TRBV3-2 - CASSQAGGGETQYF TGTGCCAGCAGCCAAGCAGGGGGCGGTGAGACCCAGTACTTC
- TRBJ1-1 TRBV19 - CASSSTTTMNTEAFF TGTGCCAGTAGTAGTACTACCACTATGAACACTGAAGCTTTCTTT
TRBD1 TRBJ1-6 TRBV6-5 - CASRGQGRTSPLHF TGTGCCAGCAGGGGACAGGGACGTACTTCACCCCTCCACTTT
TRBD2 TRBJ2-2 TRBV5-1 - CASSYLAENTGELFF TGCGCCAGCAGCTATCTAGCGGAGAACACCGGGGAGCTGTTTTTT
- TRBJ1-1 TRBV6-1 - CASYYPRGTEAFF TGTGCCAGCTACTATCCGCGAGGCACTGAAGCTTTCTTT
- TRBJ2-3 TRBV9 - CASSALAGSDTQYF TGTGCCAGCAGCGCACTAGCAGGGTCCGATACGCAGTATTTT
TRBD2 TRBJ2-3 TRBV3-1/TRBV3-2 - CASSQVAGADTQYF TGTGCCAGCAGCCAAGTAGCGGGGGCAGATACGCAGTATTTT
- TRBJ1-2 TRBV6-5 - CAVQIPGNYGYTF TGTGCCGTTCAAATCCCGGGAAACTATGGCTACACCTTC
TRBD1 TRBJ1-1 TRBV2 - CASDRGMAEAFF TGTGCCAGCGACAGGGGGATGGCTGAAGCTTTCTTT
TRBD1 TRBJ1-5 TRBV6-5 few CASSPGTEFQPQHF TGTGCCAGCAGTCCCGGGACAGAATTTCAGCCCCAGCATTTT
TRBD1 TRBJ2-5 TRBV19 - CASSTGTTGETQYF TGTGCCAGTTCGACAGGGACCACCGGGGAGACCCAGTACTTC
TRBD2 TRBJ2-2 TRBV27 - CASSFVAGGYTGELFF TGTGCCAGCAGTTTCGTAGCGGGGGGTTACACCGGGGAGCTGTTTTTT
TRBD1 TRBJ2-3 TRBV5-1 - CASSSNGQVGTDTQYF TGCGCCAGCAGCTCAAACGGACAGGTCGGCACAGATACGCAGTATTTT
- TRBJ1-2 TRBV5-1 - CASSLPRGGTYGYTF TGCGCCAGCAGCTTACCCCGGGGTGGAACCTATGGCTACACCTTC
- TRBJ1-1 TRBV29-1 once CSVLLTREVRAFF TGCAGCGTCCTTCTGACCCGTGAGGTGCGGGCTTTCTTT
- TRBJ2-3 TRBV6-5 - CASSKVGGLTDTQYF TGTGCCAGCAGCAAAGTGGGCGGGCTCACAGATACGCAGTATTTT
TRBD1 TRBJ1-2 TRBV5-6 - CASSLPGWDRGIYGYTF TGTGCCAGCAGCTTGCCCGGTTGGGACAGGGGTATCTATGGCTACACCTTC
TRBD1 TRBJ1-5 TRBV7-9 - CASSSSYGTGNQPQHF TGTGCCAGCAGCTCCTCTTATGGGACAGGGAATCAGCCCCAGCATTTT
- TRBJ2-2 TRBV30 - CAWRPAGPNTGELFF TGTGCCTGGAGACCCGCGGGGCCGAACACCGGGGAGCTGTTTTTT
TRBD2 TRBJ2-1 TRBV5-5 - CASSLSGGRNNEQFF TGTGCCAGCAGCCTGAGCGGGGGGAGAAACAATGAGCAGTTCTTC
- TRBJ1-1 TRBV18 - CASSPPSGNTEAFF TGTGCCAGCTCACCACCATCAGGGAACACTGAAGCTTTCTTT
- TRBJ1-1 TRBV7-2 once CASSLMSVNTEAFF TGTGCCAGCAGCTTAATGTCCGTTAACACTGAAGCTTTCTTT
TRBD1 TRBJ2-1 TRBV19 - CASKPGQGSYNEQFF TGTGCCAGTAAGCCGGGACAGGGGTCCTACAATGAGCAGTTCTTC
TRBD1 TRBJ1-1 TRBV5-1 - CASSTGDSRNTEAFF TGCGCCAGCAGCACGGGGGACAGTAGGAACACTGAAGCTTTCTTT
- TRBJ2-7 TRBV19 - CASSLLASLSYEQYF TGTGCCAGTAGCCTCCTTGCGAGTCTCTCCTACGAGCAGTACTTC
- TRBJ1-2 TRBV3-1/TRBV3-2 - CASSQGQDIGGYTF TGTGCCAGCAGCCAAGGGCAGGATATTGGCGGCTACACCTTC
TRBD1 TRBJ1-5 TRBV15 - CATSIDRGSQPQHF TGTGCCACCAGCATAGACAGGGGTTCTCAGCCCCAGCATTTT
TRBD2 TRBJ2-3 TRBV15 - CATSRVSGGASDTQYF TGTGCCACCAGCAGGGTTAGCGGGGGGGCTTCAGATACGCAGTATTTT
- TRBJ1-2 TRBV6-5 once CASSRGMNYGYTF TGTGCCAGCAGTCGGGGAATGAACTATGGCTACACCTTC
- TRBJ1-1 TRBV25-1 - CASSVTSGLGSSEAFF TGTGCCAGCAGCGTCACGAGTGGGCTCGGGAGCTCTGAAGCTTTCTTT
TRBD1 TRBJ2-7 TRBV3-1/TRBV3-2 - CASSQAISTGTGPYEQYF TGTGCCAGCAGCCAAGCAATAAGCACCGGGACAGGGCCCTACGAGCAGTACTTC
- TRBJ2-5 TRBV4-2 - CASSQVGGQDETQYF TGTGCCAGCAGCCAAGTCGGAGGGCAGGACGAGACCCAGTACTTC
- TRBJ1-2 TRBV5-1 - CASSLAGRSNYGYTF TGCGCCAGCAGCTTGGCCGGTCGCTCTAACTATGGCTACACCTTC
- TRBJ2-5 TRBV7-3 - CASSLVSSGTQYF TGTGCCAGCAGCTTAGTCAGTAGCGGGACCCAGTACTTC
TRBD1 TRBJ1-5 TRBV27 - CASRTGDDSNQPQHF TGTGCCAGCCGGACAGGGGACGATAGCAATCAGCCCCAGCATTTT
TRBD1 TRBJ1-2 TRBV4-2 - CASSQADRGPGYTF TGTGCCAGCAGCCAAGCCGACAGGGGGCCTGGCTACACCTTC
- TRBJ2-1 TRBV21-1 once CASPSSYNEQFF TGTGCCAGCCCTAGCTCCTACAATGAGCAGTTCTTC
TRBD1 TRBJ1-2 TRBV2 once CASSDGTGEYGYTF TGTGCCAGCAGTGACGGGACAGGGGAATATGGCTACACCTTC